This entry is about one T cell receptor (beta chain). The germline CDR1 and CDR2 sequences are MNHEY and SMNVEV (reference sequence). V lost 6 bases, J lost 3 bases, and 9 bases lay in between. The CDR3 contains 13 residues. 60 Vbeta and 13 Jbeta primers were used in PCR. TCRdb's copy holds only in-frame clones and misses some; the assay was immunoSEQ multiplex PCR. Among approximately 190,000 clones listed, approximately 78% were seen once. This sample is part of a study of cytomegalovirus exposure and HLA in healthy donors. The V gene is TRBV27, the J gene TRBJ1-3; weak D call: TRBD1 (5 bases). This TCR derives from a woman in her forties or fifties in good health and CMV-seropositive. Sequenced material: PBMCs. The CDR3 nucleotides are TGTGCCAGCAGCAAGGGGATTGGAAACACCATATATTTT. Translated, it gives CASSKGIGNTIYF.